The T cell receptor (beta chain) under discussion was sequenced for a study of blood T cell repertoires in COVID-19. Study as a whole: Italy, Spain and the United States were the sources of the convalescent and acute COVID-19 samples. T cells, B-cell-depleted T cells, or PBMCs provided the cDNA or gDNA that served as material.

The germline V gene has CDR1 SGHDT and CDR2 YYEEEE. Trimming cost V 4 bases and J 6 bases; bases outside gene matches: 6. CDR3 size: 14 residues. In the original workflow: Estimation of nucleated cell counts relied on the amplification of reference gene primers. Using immunoSEQ multiplex PCR, the repertoire was profiled, and TCRdb retains in-frame clones only, with some absent. The V and J calls and the clone size are those of that table, but D and trimming were determined from the DNA. Found here are 100,000 to 150,000 clones, 65% to 90% of them singletons; the top ten hold under 7%. The sequenced sample was peripheral blood. This chain links TRBV5-6 with TRBJ1-5; 8 bases are a match to TRBD1. This TCR derives from a man older than 75 with active or convalescent COVID-19. The CDR3 loop reads CASSGTGGSQPQHF. For the CDR3, the DNA is TGTGCCAGCAGCGGAACAGGGGGAAGTCAGCCCCAGCATTTT. Using reference TRBV5-6 and TRBJ1-5 for the parts outside the CDR3, the full variable domain is DAGVTQSPTHLIKTRGQQVTLRCSPKSGHDTVSWYQQALGQGPQFIFQYYEEEERQRGNFPDRFSGHQFPNYSSELNVNALLLGDSALYLCASSGTGGSQPQHFGDGTRLSIL.